The rows below give T cell receptor beta chains drawn from one sample of a study of blood T cell repertoires in COVID-19. Assay used: immunoSEQ multiplex PCR; TCRdb lists only in-frame clones, some missing. There are 55,000 to 75,000 clones in the sample; approximately 86% occur only once, and 6% to 8% lies in the top ten. Material: peripheral blood. These receptors all stem from a human donor with active COVID-19. The donor label of this sample is uncertain. Each CDR3 is given with its conserved first and last residue. A D gene is named only where the DNA matches it firmly. Size is stated for part of the rows, as once, few or many counts, or as a class when the clone is expanded.

j_call d_call v_call clone_size cdr3_aa cdr3_nt
TRBJ1-6 TRBD1 TRBV9 - CASSATGINSPLHF TGTGCCAGCAGCGCGACAGGGATCAATTCACCCCTCCACTTT
TRBJ2-3 - TRBV4-3 - CASSRAGGGIGADTQYF TGCGCCAGCAGCCGTGCGGGCGGCGGGATTGGGGCAGATACGCAGTATTTT
TRBJ2-1 TRBD2 TRBV11-3 - CASSSIAGGRVEQFF TGTGCCAGCAGTTCAATAGCGGGGGGTAGAGTTGAGCAGTTCTTC
TRBJ2-1 TRBD1 TRBV3-1/TRBV3-2 - CASSDRTGANNEQFF TGTGCCAGCAGCGACAGGACAGGGGCAAACAATGAGCAGTTCTTC
TRBJ2-7 TRBD1 TRBV5-1 - CASSLLTGYYEQYF TGCGCCAGCAGCTTGCTGACAGGGTACTACGAGCAGTACTTC
TRBJ2-3 TRBD1 TRBV28 once CASSVLTGADTQYF TGTGCCAGCAGTGTCCTTACAGGGGCAGATACGCAGTATTTT
TRBJ2-1 TRBD2 TRBV12-3/TRBV12-4 - CASRTGTTALSVF TGTGCCAGCAGAACCGGGACTACGGCTTTGTCGGTCTTC
TRBJ2-1 TRBD2 TRBV27 - CASSLFGLGVPYNEQFF TGTGCCAGCAGTTTATTTGGACTAGGAGTACCCTACAATGAGCAGTTCTTC
TRBJ2-5 - TRBV5-1 - CASSQGSKETQYF TGCGCCAGCAGCCAGGGGTCAAAAGAGACCCAGTACTTC
TRBJ2-5 TRBD1 TRBV10-3 - CAISGPGTGGWETQYF TGTGCCATCAGTGGACCCGGGACAGGGGGTTGGGAGACCCAGTACTTC
TRBJ1-2 - TRBV5-1 - CASSLGTEYGYTF TGCGCCAGCAGCTTGGGGACTGAGTATGGCTACACCTTC
TRBJ2-7 - TRBV5-6 - CASSLVASYEQYF TGTGCCAGCAGCTTGGTGGCCTCCTACGAGCAGTACTTC
TRBJ2-7 - TRBV5-8 - CASSYRVGVYEQYF TGTGCCAGCAGCTACAGGGTAGGCGTCTACGAGCAGTACTTC
TRBJ1-1 - TRBV3-1/TRBV3-2 - CASSLRAGTEAFF TGTGCCAGCAGCCTAAGAGCTGGCACTGAAGCTTTCTTT
TRBJ2-7 TRBD2 TRBV5-6 few CASSSLSGSEQYF TGTGCCAGCAGCTCGCTTAGCGGGAGCGAGCAGTACTTC
TRBJ2-1 - TRBV5-1 - CASSREGPEQFF TGCGCCAGCAGCCGAGAGGGCCCTGAGCAGTTCTTC
TRBJ1-1 - TRBV7-8 - CATQRQYTEAFF TGTGCCACCCAGAGACAGTACACTGAAGCTTTCTTT
TRBJ1-2 - TRBV15 once CATSREQAANYGYTF TGTGCCACCAGCAGAGAACAGGCTGCTAACTATGGCTACACCTTC
TRBJ2-1 TRBD1 TRBV23-1 - CASSRRAGGIFEQFF TGCGCCAGCAGTCGGCGGGCAGGGGGCATCTTTGAGCAGTTCTTC
TRBJ2-5 TRBD1 TRBV5-1 - CASSLGGTGEKETQYF TGCGCCAGCAGCTTGGGGGGGACAGGGGAGAAAGAGACCCAGTACTTC
TRBJ1-6 - TRBV5-1 - CASSLETGTNSPLHF TGCGCCAGCAGCTTAGAGACAGGAACTAATTCACCCCTCCACTTT
TRBJ1-3 - TRBV18 - CASRGNSLVTGNTIYF TGTGCCAGCCGGGGTAACTCCCTAGTGACCGGAAACACCATATATTTT
TRBJ2-3 TRBD1 TRBV9 - CASSVGTAFTDTQYF TGTGCCAGCAGCGTGGGGACAGCCTTCACAGATACGCAGTATTTT
TRBJ1-5 - TRBV2 - CASMGQADQPQHF TGTGCCAGCATGGGGCAGGCCGATCAGCCCCAGCATTTT
TRBJ2-7 - TRBV3-1/TRBV3-2 - CASSQDREVPDQYF TGTGCCAGCAGCCAAGACAGGGAGGTACCCGATCAGTACTTC
TRBJ2-1 TRBD1 TRBV27 - CASSLSRGQGPPNEQFF TGTGCCAGCAGTTTATCGAGGGGACAGGGGCCCCCCAATGAGCAGTTCTTC
TRBJ1-5 TRBD1 TRBV28 - CATSQGAAQPQHF TGTGCCACCTCACAGGGGGCCGCTCAGCCCCAGCATTTT
TRBJ1-1 - TRBV2 once CASRGNREGTEAFF TGTGCCAGCAGGGGAAACAGGGAGGGCACTGAAGCTTTCTTT
TRBJ1-3 - TRBV12-3/TRBV12-4 - CASSFQGNTIYF TGTGCCAGCAGTTTTCAAGGAAACACCATATATTTT
TRBJ1-6 TRBD1 TRBV7-3 - CASSRRGTDNSPLHF TGTGCCAGCAGTCGCCGCGGGACAGATAATTCACCCCTCCACTTT
TRBJ2-7 - TRBV27 few CASRGAGTYEQYF TGTGCCAGCCGCGGGGCGGGAACCTACGAGCAGTACTTC
TRBJ1-5 - TRBV18 - CASSREQGNNQPQHF TGTGCCAGCTCACGGGAACAGGGCAACAATCAGCCCCAGCATTTT
TRBJ2-3 - TRBV7-3 - CASSLGADTQYF TGTGCCAGCAGCTTGGGCGCAGATACGCAGTATTTT
TRBJ2-1 TRBD2 TRBV6-1 - CASSETPSGRVDNEQFF TGTGCCAGCAGTGAAACCCCTAGCGGGAGGGTAGACAATGAGCAGTTCTTC
TRBJ2-3 - TRBV7-9 - CASSSHAGRTDTQYF TGTGCCAGCAGCTCACACGCGGGACGCACAGATACGCAGTATTTT
TRBJ2-1 - TRBV28 - CASSRVSETRSEQFF TGTGCCAGCAGTCGCGTTAGCGAAACTAGGAGTGAGCAGTTCTTC
TRBJ1-1 - TRBV14 once CASSPRNTEAFF TGTGCCAGCAGCCCTAGGAACACTGAAGCTTTCTTT
TRBJ2-1 - TRBV14 few CASSGTDSYNEQFF TGTGCCAGCAGCGGGACTGACTCCTACAATGAGCAGTTCTTC
TRBJ1-2 - TRBV6-1 - CASSEYVGQTYGYTF TGTGCCAGCAGTGAATATGTTGGACAGACCTATGGCTACACCTTC
TRBJ2-5 - TRBV5-1 - CASRRAPVQETQYF TGCGCCAGCAGGAGGGCACCAGTCCAAGAGACCCAGTACTTC